These 21 T cell receptor beta chains were sequenced from one sample in a study of T cells expressing NK-cell markers. TCRdb reprocessed the 5' RACE reads; each CDR3 protein has one entry and no DNA is given. The sample features a few hundred thousand distinct CDR3 sequences, with 3.5% to 4.5% in its top ten. Sequencing was done on a sample of blood T cells: a sorted CD56 or NKG2C T cell subset, CD4+ or CD8+ T cells, or bulk PBMC T cells (not recorded which). The receptors stem from a man between 18 and 29 years old in good health.

The V and J genes are TRBV12-3 or TRBV12-4 and TRBJ2-5; there is no DNA to check the TCRdb D call of TRBD1. This CDR3 is 14 amino acids long. This CDR3 reads CASSSDRVVETQYF.

This chain uses TRBV27 with TRBJ2-7; TCRdb lists TRBD2, though no DNA is available to test this call. CDR1 is MNHEY, CDR2 SMNVEV, per germline (reference sequence). This CDR3 has 12 residues. The CDR3 reads CASAGGLLEQYF.

The rearrangement joins TRBV10-3 to TRBJ2-5; the D call from TCRdb, TRBD1, cannot be confirmed without DNA. The germline CDR1 and CDR2 sequences are ENHRY and SYGVKD. The CDR3 contains 14 residues. This CDR3 reads CAISPDEGWETQYF.

The CDR3 loop reads CASSDMASHTEAFF. The chain recombines TRBV12-3 or TRBV12-4 with TRBJ1-1. This CDR3 has 14 amino acids.

V gene TRBV5-1 combines with J gene TRBJ2-5; the TRBD1 assignment by TCRdb is unverifiable without DNA. Germline lookup yields CDR1 SGHRS and CDR2 YFSETQ. The CDR3 extends over 15 amino acids. The CDR3 is CASSSRQGGKETQYF.

The chain couples TRBV5-1 to TRBJ2-7; there is no DNA to check the TCRdb D call of TRBD1. The germline gives CDR1 SGHRS, CDR2 YFSETQ. CDR3 length equals 11 residues. The chain's CDR3 is CASGQGYEQYF.

This CDR3 reads CASSYSLAGTQETQYF. The V gene is TRBV6-5, the J gene TRBJ2-5; checking the TCRdb D call of TRBD2 is not possible without DNA. Germline CDR1 MNHEY, CDR2 SVGAGI. CDR3 length equals 16 residues.

The CDR3 loop is CASSPRGQSEEQFF. V is TRBV18 and J is TRBJ2-1; TCRdb's assignment of TRBD1 cannot be checked, as there is no DNA. This CDR3 is 14 amino acids long. Looked up from germline, CDR1 is KGHSH and CDR2 is LQKENI.

This CDR3 is CASSIGTTPGELFF. The chain employs TRBV7-2 and TRBJ2-2; checking the TCRdb D call of TRBD2 is not possible without DNA. The germline V gene has CDR1 SGHTA and CDR2 FQGNSA. This CDR3 comprises 14 residues.

This CDR3 is CASSQSRPAKNIQYF. This chain links TRBV6-1 with TRBJ2-4; absent DNA, TCRdb's TRBD2 call cannot be checked. Germline lookup yields CDR1 MNHNS and CDR2 SASEGT. This CDR3 has 15 residues.

V is TRBV11-2 and J is TRBJ1-5. This CDR3 comprises 13 residues. Germline assignment: CDR1 SGHAT and CDR2 FQNNGV. The CDR3 sequence: CASSLGDYQPQHF.

The V gene is TRBV7-2, the J gene TRBJ1-5; TCRdb returns TRBD1, unconfirmable since there is no DNA. In germline, CDR1 is SGHTA, CDR2 FQGNSA. This CDR3 contains 16 residues. The CDR3 sequence: CASSPPGQGFNQPQHF.

This rearrangement joins TRBV20-1 to TRBJ2-4; without DNA, the TCRdb call of TRBD2 cannot be checked. The germline gives CDR1 DFQATT, CDR2 SNEGSKA (reference sequence). The CDR3 has 17 amino acids. The CDR3 is CSALWTSGIIGKNIQYF.

This chain joins TRBV12-3 or TRBV12-4 and TRBJ2-1; TCRdb lists TRBD2, though no DNA is available to test this call. The CDR3 is 12 residues long. CDR3 sequence reads: CASRRGYNEQFF.

The CDR3 here is CATSARGMRETQYF. The chain uses TRBV24-1 and TRBJ2-5; TCRdb's D call of TRBD1 is untestable without DNA. The CDR3 consists of 14 residues. Germline CDR1 KGHDR, CDR2 SFDVKD.

This sequence joins TRBV12-3 or TRBV12-4 and TRBJ2-7; TCRdb selects TRBD2, and the lack of DNA leaves this call unchecked. The CDR3 is 15 residues long. The CDR3 reads CASSFRVGGTYEQYF.

The V and J genes are TRBV6-1 and TRBJ2-1. Germline CDR1 is MNHNS and CDR2 is SASEGT. This CDR3 spans 15 amino acids. CDR3 loop: CASSPGDFSYNEQFF.

The chain links TRBV5-1 to TRBJ2-7. Germline CDR1 SGHRS, CDR2 YFSETQ. CDR3 length: 15 residues. CDR3 loop: CASSLDGGNFDEQYF.

The rearrangement uses TRBV28 and TRBJ2-1. From germline, CDR1 is MDHEN and CDR2 SYDVKM. This CDR3 comprises 16 residues. CDR3 region: CASSFGVVVAYNEQFF.

The chain employs TRBV28 and TRBJ1-5; TCRdb indicates TRBD1, and absent DNA this call remains unverified. This CDR3 is built from 15 residues. Germline CDR1 MDHEN, CDR2 SYDVKM. The CDR3 is CASSFRAGLNQPQHF.

The rearrangement links TRBV6-2 or TRBV6-3 to TRBJ2-7; TCRdb's assignment of TRBD1 cannot be checked, as there is no DNA. The germline V gene encodes CDR1 MNHEY and CDR2 SVGEGT. CDR3 length equals 16 residues. CDR3 region: CASSDIGAPAPYEQYF.